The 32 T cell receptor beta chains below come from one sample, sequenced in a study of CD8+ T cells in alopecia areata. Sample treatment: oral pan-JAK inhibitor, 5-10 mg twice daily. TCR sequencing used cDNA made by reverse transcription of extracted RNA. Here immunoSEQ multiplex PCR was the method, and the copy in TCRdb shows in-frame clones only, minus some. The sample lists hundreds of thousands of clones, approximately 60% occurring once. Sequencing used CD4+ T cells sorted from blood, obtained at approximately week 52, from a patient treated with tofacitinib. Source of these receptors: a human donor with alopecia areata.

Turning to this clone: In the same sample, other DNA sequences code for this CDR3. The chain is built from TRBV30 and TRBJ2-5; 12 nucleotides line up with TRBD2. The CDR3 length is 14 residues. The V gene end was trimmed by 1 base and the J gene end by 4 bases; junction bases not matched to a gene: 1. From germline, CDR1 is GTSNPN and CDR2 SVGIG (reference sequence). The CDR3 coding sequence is TGTGCCTGGAGTGCGGGACTAGCGGGAGAGACCCAGTACTTC. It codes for CAWSAGLAGETQYF.

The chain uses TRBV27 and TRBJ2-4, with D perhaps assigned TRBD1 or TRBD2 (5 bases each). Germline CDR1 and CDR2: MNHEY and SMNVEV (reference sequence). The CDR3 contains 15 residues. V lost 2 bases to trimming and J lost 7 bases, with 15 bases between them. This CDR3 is CASSLTGLGDNIQYF. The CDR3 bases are TGTGCCAGCAGTTTAACCGGCCTGGGGGACAACATTCAGTACTTC.

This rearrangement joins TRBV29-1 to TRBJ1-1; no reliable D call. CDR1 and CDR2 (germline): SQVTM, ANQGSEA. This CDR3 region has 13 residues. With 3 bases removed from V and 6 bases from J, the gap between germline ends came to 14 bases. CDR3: CSVEVMGSAEAFF. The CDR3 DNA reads TGCAGCGTTGAGGTAATGGGGTCCGCTGAAGCTTTCTTT.

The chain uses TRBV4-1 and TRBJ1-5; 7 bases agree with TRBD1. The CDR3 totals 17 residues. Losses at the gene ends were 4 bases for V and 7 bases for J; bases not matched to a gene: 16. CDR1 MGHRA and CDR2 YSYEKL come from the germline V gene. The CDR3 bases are TGCGCCAGCAGCCGCCTCCTCCGGGACAGCCAAGAACAGCCCCAGCATTTT. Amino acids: CASSRLLRDSQEQPQHF.

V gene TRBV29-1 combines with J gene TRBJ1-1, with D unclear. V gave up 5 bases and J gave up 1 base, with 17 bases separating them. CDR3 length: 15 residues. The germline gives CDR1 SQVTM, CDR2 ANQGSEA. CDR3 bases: TGCAGCGTTCGGTATAGGGAAGGTGGGAACACTGAAGCTTTCTTT. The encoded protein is CSVRYREGGNTEAFF.

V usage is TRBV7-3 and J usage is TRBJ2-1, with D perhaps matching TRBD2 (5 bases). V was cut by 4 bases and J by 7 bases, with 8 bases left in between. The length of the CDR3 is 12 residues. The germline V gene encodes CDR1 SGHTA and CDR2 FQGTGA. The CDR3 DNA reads TGTGCCAGCAGCTCTAGCTGGAATGAGCAGTTCTTC. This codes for CASSSSWNEQFF. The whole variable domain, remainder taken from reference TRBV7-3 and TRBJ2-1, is GAGVSQTPSNKVTEKGKYVELRCDPISGHTALYWYRQSLGQGPEFLIYFQGTGAADDSGLPNDRFFAVRPEGSVSTLKIQRTERGDSAVYLCASSSSWNEQFFGPGTRLTVL.

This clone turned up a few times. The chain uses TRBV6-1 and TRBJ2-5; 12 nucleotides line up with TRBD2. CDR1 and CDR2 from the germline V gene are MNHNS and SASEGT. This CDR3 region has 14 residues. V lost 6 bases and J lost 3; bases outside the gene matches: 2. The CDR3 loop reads CASRRTSGEETQYF. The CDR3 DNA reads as TGTGCCAGCAGGAGGACTAGCGGGGAAGAGACCCAGTACTTC.

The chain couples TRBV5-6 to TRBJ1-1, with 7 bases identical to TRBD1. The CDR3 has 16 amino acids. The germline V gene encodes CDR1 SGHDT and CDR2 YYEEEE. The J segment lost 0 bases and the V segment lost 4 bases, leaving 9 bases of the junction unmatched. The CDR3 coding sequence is TGTGCCAGCAGCAATCTGGACAGGATCATGAACACTGAAGCTTTCTTT. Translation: CASSNLDRIMNTEAFF. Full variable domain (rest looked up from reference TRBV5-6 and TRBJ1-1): DAGVTQSPTHLIKTRGQQVTLRCSPKSGHDTVSWYQQALGQGPQFIFQYYEEEERQRGNFPDRFSGHQFPNYSSELNVNALLLGDSALYLCASSNLDRIMNTEAFFGQGTRLTVV.

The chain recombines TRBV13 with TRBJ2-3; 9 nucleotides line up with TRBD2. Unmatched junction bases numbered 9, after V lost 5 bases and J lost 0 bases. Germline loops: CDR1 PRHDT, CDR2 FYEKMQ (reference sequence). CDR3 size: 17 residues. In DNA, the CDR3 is TGTGCCAGCAGCGGGCGTAGCGGGGGAATAAGCACAGATACGCAGTATTTT. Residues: CASSGRSGGISTDTQYF.

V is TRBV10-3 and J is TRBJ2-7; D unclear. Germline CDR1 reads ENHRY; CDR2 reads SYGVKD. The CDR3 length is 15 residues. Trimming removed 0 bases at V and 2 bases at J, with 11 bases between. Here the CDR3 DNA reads TGTGCCATCAGTGAGTCCACCCCCCGCCCCTACGAGCAGTACTTC. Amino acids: CAISESTPRPYEQYF.

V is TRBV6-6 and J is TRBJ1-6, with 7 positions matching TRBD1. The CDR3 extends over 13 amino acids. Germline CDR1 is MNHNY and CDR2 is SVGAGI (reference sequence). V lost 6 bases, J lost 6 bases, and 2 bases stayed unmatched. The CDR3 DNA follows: TGTGCCAGCAGGGGGGACAGTAATTCACCCCTCCACTTT. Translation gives CASRGDSNSPLHF.

This CDR3 is CASRVVGGTNEQFF. For the CDR3, the DNA is TGTGCCAGCAGGGTTGTGGGTGGGACCAATGAGCAGTTCTTC. This chain connects TRBV27 to TRBJ2-1; D could derive from TRBD1 or TRBD2 (5 bases each). The CDR3 covers 14 residues. Looked up from germline, CDR1 is MNHEY and CDR2 is SMNVEV (reference sequence). Between the trimmed V and J ends, which lost 6 bases and 6 bases, there was a span of 15 bases.

CDR3 nucleotides: TGCAGCGCCCTAAGGGGTGACTATGGCTACACCTTC. Translating it yields CSALRGDYGYTF. The rearrangement links TRBV29-1 to TRBJ1-2, with a possible D match to TRBD1 (5 bases). Germline V gene sequence: CDR1 SQVTM, CDR2 ANQGSEA. With 7 bases removed from V and 3 bases from J, the gap between germline ends came to 12 bases. The CDR3 length is 12 residues.

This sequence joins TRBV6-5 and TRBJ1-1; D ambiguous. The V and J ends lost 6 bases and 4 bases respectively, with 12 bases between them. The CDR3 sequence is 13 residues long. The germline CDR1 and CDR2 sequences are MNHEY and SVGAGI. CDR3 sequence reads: CASRRLRATEAFF. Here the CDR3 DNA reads TGTGCCAGCAGACGCCTTCGGGCCACTGAAGCTTTCTTT.

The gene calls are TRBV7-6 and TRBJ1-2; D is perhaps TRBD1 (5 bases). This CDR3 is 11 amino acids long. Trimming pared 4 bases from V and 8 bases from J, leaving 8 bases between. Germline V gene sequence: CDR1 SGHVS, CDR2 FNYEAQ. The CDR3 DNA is TGTGCCAGCAGCTCGGGGCCGGGCTACACCTTC. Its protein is CASSSGPGYTF.

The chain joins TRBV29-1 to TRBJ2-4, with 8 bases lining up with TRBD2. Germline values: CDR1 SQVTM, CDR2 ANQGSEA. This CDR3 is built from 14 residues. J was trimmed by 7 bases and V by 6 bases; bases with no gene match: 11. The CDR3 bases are TGCAGCGTCCACCCGGGGGGGCAGTCGAACATTCAGTACTTC. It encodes CSVHPGGQSNIQYF. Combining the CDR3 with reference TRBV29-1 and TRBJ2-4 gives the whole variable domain SAVISQKPSRDICQRGTSLTIQCQVDSQVTMMFWYRQQPGQSLTLIATANQGSEATYESGFVIDKFPISRPNLTFSTLTVSNMSPEDSSIYLCSVHPGGQSNIQYFGAGTRLSVL.

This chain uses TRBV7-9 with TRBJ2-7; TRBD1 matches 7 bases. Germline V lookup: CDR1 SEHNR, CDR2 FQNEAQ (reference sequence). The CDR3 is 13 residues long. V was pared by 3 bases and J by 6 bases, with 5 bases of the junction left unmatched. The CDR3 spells CASSLGTVGEQYF. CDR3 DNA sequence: TGTGCCAGCAGCTTGGGGACAGTTGGCGAGCAGTACTTC.

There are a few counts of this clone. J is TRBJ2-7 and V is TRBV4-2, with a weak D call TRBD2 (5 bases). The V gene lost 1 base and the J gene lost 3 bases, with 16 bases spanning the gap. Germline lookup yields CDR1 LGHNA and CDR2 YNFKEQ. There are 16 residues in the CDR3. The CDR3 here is CASSQGAGRGDYEQYF. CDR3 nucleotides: TGTGCCAGCAGCCAAGGGGCCGGCCGGGGAGACTACGAGCAGTACTTC.

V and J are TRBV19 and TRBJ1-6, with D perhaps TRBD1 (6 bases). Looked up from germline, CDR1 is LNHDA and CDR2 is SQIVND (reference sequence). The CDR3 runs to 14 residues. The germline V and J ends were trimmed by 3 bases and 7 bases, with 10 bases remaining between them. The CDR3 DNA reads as TGTGCCAGTAGTATTCTGACAGGCAATTCACCCCTCCACTTT. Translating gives CASSILTGNSPLHF. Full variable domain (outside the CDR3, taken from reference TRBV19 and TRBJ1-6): DGGITQSPKYLFRKEGQNVTLSCEQNLNHDAMYWYRQDPGQGLRLIYYSQIVNDFQKGDIAEGYSVSREKKESFPLTVTSAQKNPTAFYLCASSILTGNSPLHFGNGTRLTVT.

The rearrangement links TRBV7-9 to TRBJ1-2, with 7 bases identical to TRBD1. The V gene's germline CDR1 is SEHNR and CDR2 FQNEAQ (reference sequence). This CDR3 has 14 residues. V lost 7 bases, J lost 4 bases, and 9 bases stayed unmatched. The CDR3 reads CASTRTGDAYGYTF. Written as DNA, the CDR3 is TGTGCCAGCACCCGTACAGGGGATGCCTATGGCTACACCTTC.

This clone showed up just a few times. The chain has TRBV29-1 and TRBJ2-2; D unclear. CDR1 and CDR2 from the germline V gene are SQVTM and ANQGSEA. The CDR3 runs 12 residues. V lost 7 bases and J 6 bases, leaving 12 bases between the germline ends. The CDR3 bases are TGCAGCGCAGCTAATCGGCCCGGGGAGCTGTTTTTT. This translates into CSAANRPGELFF.

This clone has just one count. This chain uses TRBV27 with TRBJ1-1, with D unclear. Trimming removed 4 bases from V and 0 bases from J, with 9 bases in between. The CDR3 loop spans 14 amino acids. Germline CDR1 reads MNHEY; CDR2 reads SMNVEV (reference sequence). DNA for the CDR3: TGTGCCAGCAGTTCTCACGCGTTGAACACTGAAGCTTTCTTT. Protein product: CASSSHALNTEAFF.

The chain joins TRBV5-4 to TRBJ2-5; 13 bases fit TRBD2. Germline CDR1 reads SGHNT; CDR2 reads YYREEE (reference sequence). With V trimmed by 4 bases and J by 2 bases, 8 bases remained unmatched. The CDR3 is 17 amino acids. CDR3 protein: CASSPGPTSGGQETQYF. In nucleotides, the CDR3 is TGTGCCAGCAGCCCAGGACCGACTAGCGGGGGGCAAGAGACCCAGTACTTC. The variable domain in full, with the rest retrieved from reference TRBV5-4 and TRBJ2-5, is ETGVTQSPTHLIKTRGQQVTLRCSSQSGHNTVSWYQQALGQGPQFIFQYYREEENGRGNFPPRFSGLQFPNYSSELNVNALELDDSALYLCASSPGPTSGGQETQYFGPGTRLLVL.

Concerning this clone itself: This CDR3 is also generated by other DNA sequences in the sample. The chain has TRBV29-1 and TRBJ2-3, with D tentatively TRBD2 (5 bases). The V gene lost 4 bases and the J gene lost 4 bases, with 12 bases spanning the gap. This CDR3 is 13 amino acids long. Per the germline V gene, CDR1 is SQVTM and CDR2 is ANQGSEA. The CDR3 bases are TGCAGCGTTGGACGGGGAAGGGCAGATACGCAGTATTTT. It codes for CSVGRGRADTQYF.

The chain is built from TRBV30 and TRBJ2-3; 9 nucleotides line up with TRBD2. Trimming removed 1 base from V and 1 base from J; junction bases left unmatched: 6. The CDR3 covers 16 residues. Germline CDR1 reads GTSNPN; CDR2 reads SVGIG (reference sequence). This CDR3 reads CAWSGVSGGRTDTQYF. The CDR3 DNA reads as TGTGCCTGGAGTGGAGTTAGCGGGGGACGCACAGATACGCAGTATTTT.

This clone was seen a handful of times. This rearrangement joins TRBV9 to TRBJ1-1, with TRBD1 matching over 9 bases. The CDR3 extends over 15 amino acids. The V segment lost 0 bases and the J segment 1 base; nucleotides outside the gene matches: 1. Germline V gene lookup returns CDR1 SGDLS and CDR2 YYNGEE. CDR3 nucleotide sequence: TGTGCCAGCAGCGTAGAGGGACAGGGGAACACTGAAGCTTTCTTT. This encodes CASSVEGQGNTEAFF. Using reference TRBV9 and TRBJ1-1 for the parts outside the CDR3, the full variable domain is DSGVTQTPKHLITATGQRVTLRCSPRSGDLSVYWYQQSLDQGLQFLIQYYNGEERAKGNILERFSAQQFPDLHSELNLSSLELGDSALYFCASSVEGQGNTEAFFGQGTRLTVV.

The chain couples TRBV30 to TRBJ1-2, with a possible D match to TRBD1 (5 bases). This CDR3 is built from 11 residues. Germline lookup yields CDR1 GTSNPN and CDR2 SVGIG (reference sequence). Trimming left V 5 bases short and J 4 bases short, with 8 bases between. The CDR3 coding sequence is TGTGCCTGGTTTACAGGCTATGGCTACACCTTC. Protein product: CAWFTGYGYTF.

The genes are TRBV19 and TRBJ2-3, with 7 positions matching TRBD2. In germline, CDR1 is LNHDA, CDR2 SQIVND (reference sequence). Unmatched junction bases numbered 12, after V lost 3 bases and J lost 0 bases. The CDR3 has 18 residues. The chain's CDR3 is CASSMPAGTFRSTDTQYF. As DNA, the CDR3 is TGTGCCAGTAGTATGCCAGCGGGGACTTTCCGTAGCACAGATACGCAGTATTTT.

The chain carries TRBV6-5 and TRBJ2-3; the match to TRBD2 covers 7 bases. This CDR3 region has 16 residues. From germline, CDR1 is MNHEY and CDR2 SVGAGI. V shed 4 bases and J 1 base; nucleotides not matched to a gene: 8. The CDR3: CASSFNPSGGTDTQYF. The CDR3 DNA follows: TGTGCCAGCAGTTTCAACCCCAGCGGGGGCACAGATACGCAGTATTTT.

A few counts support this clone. CDR3 amino acids: CASSPRAGFAYEQYF. The CDR3 bases are TGTGCCAGCAGCCCGCGGGCAGGTTTTGCCTACGAGCAGTACTTC. This chain links TRBV7-2 with TRBJ2-7, with D possibly matching TRBD2 (5 bases). Looked up from germline, CDR1 is SGHTA and CDR2 is FQGNSA. This CDR3 has 15 residues. V was trimmed by 5 bases and J by 2 bases, leaving 16 bases between them.

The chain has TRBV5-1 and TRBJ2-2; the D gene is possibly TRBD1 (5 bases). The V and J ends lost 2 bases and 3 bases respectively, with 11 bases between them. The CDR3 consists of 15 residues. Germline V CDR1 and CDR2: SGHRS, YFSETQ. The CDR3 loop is CASSFQGRDTGELFF. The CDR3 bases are TGCGCCAGCAGCTTCCAGGGCAGGGACACCGGGGAGCTGTTTTTT.

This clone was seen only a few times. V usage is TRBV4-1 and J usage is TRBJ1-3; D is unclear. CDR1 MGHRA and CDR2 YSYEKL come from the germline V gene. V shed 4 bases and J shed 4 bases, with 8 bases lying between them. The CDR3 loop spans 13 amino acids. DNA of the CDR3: TGCGCCAGCAGCCTGACCGCAGGAAACACCATATATTTT. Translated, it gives CASSLTAGNTIYF.